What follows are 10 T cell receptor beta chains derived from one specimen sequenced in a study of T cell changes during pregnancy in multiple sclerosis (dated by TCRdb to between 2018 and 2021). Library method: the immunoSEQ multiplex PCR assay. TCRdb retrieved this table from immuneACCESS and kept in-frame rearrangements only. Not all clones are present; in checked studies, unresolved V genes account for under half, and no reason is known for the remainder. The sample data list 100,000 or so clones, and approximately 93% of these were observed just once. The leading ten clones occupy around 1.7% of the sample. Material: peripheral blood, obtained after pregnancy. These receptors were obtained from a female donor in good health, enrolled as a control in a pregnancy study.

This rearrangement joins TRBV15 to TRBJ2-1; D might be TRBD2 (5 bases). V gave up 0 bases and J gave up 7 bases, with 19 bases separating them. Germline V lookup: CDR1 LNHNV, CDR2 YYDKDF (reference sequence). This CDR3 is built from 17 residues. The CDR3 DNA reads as TGTGCCACCAGCAGAGAGATGGGAGTCATGAAGTGGAATGAGCAGTTCTTC. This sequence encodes CATSREMGVMKWNEQFF.

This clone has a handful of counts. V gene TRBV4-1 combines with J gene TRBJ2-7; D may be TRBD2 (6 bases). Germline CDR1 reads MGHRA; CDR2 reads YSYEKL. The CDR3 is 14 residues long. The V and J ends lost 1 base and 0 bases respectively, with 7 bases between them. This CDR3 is CASSQGRDSYEQYF. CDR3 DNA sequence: TGCGCCAGCAGCCAAGGGAGGGACTCCTACGAGCAGTACTTC.

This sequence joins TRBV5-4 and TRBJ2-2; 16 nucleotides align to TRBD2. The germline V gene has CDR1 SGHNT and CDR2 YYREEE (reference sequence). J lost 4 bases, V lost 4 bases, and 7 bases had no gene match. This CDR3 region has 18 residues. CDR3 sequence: CASSDGTSGRARTGELFF. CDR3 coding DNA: TGTGCCAGCAGCGACGGGACTAGCGGGAGGGCGCGCACCGGGGAGCTGTTTTTT.

CDR3 amino acids: CSAEGGGYEQYF. DNA of the CDR3: TGCAGCGCCGAGGGGGGAGGGTACGAGCAGTACTTC. The chain couples TRBV29-1 to TRBJ2-7; D is perhaps TRBD2 (7 bases). CDR1 and CDR2 (germline): SQVTM, ANQGSEA. The length of the CDR3 is 12 residues. The V gene lost 7 bases and the J gene lost 4 bases, with 14 bases spanning the gap.

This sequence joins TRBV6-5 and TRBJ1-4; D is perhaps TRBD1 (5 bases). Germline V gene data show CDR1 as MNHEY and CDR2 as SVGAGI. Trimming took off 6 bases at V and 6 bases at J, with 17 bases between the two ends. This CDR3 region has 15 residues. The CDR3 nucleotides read TGTGCCAGCAGGCCCACGGGGCGGGGGGATGAAAAACTGTTTTTT. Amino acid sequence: CASRPTGRGDEKLFF.

Here the CDR3 reads CATSRDRTVPLSFSYEQYF. The DNA of the CDR3 is TGTGCCACCAGCAGAGATCGGACAGTTCCCCTTTCCTTTTCCTACGAGCAGTACTTC. This chain joins TRBV15 and TRBJ2-7; the D gene is possibly TRBD1 (6 bases). The V gene lost 0 bases and the J gene lost 1 base, with 22 bases spanning the gap. The CDR3 covers 19 residues. Germline loops: CDR1 LNHNV, CDR2 YYDKDF (reference sequence).

CDR3 bases: TGCGCCAGCAGCTTGGGTTCGGCGGGAGGCCAGACCCAGTACTTC. Protein: CASSLGSAGGQTQYF. The J gene is TRBJ2-5, the V gene TRBV5-1; 8 positions agree with TRBD2. There are 15 residues in the CDR3. Germline CDR1 SGHRS, CDR2 YFSETQ. With V trimmed by 0 bases and J by 6 bases, 7 bases remained unmatched.

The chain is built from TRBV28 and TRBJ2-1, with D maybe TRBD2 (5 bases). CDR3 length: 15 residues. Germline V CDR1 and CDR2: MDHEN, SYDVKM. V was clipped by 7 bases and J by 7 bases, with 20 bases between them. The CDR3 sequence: CASIPTRDYDNEQFF. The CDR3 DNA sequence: TGTGCCAGCATCCCTACCCGAGACTATGATAATGAGCAGTTCTTC.

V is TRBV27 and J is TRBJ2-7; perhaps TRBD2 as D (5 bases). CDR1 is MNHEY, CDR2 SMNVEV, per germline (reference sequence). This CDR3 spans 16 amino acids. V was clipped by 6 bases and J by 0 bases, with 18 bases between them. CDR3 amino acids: CASSRAEGKYSYEQYF. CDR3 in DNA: TGTGCCAGCAGCCGTGCAGAGGGAAAGTACTCCTACGAGCAGTACTTC.

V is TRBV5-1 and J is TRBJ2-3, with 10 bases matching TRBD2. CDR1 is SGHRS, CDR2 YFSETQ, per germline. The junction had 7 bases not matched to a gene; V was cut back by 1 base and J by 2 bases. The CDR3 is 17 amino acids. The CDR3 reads CASSLKPSGSPTDTQYF. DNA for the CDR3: TGCGCCAGCAGCTTGAAGCCTAGCGGGAGCCCCACAGATACGCAGTATTTT.